What follows are 11 T cell receptor beta chains derived from one specimen sequenced in a study of response to subunit inactivated influenza vaccine. TCRdb re-derived calls from the RT-PCR reads in MiXCR, one entry per CDR3 protein. The sample has about 180,000 distinct CDR3 sequences; around 11% are singletons. The sample in question was CD8+ T cells sorted from PBMCs, obtained around 25 months after vaccination. These receptors were taken from a man aged 45-69 years who received an inactivated influenza vaccine.

The CDR3 bases are TGCAGTGCCGAAGCGGGGCTATCCTACAATGAGCAGTTCTTC. Residues: CSAEAGLSYNEQFF. V and J are TRBV20-1 and TRBJ2-1; the match to TRBD2 covers 7 bases. The CDR3 is 14 residues long. Germline V gives CDR1 DFQATT, CDR2 SNEGSKA (reference sequence). V gave up 6 bases and J gave up 1 base; unmatched junction bases: 6.

The rearrangement uses TRBV4-3 and TRBJ1-1; 9 nucleotides agree with TRBD1. This CDR3 spans 16 amino acids. The germline V gene encodes CDR1 LGHNA and CDR2 YSLEER. Trimming cost V 0 bases and J 5 bases; bases outside gene matches: 7. CDR3 nucleotides: TGCGCCAGCAGCCAAGATGGGACAGGGAGGTGGACTGAAGCTTTCTTT. Residues: CASSQDGTGRWTEAFF.

This clonotype was counted only a few times. V gene TRBV12-3 or TRBV12-4 combines with J gene TRBJ2-7, with a possible D match to TRBD1 (6 bases). Trimming left V 7 bases short and J 3 bases short, with 13 bases between. The CDR3 runs 13 residues. The CDR3 protein is CASTPTGDYEQYF. CDR3 sequence (DNA): TGTGCCAGCACCCCGACAGGAGACTACGAGCAGTACTTC.

CDR3 sequence (DNA): TGTGCCAGTAGCGGATCCTATGAAAAACTGTTTTTT. Protein product: CASSGSYEKLFF. The chain is built from TRBV19 and TRBJ1-4; D gene uncertain. This CDR3 region has 12 residues. V dropped 6 bases and J dropped 6 bases, with 8 bases sitting between them. Per germline, CDR1 LNHDA and CDR2 SQIVND (reference sequence).

This clonotype was detected many times. V is TRBV28 and J is TRBJ2-5, with 16 bases lining up with TRBD2. CDR3 length: 19 amino acids. CDR1 is MDHEN and CDR2 is SYDVKM in the germline V gene. J lost 4 bases, V lost 3 bases, and 11 bases had no gene match. The DNA of the CDR3 is TGTGCCAGCAGTTTCACCCTGGGACTAGCGGGGGGGCAGGGAGAGACCCAGTACTTC. Protein product: CASSFTLGLAGGQGETQYF.

This clonotype was observed a few times. This rearrangement joins TRBV4-1 to TRBJ1-1; 8 bases align to TRBD1. V was pared by 7 bases and J by 3 bases, with 1 base of the junction left unmatched. The CDR3 is 12 residues long. Per the germline V gene, CDR1 is MGHRA and CDR2 is YSYEKL. CDR3 DNA: TGCGCCAGCAAACAGGGGGACACTGAAGCTTTCTTT. This translates into CASKQGDTEAFF.

Worth noting for this clonotype: Relative to the germline gene, one junction end is altered; a read error may explain this. This rearrangement joins TRBV12-3 or TRBV12-4 to TRBJ1-5; D ambiguous. This CDR3 spans 14 amino acids. CDR3 amino acids: CASSLFGSNQPRHF. The CDR3 DNA follows: TGTGCCAGCAGTTTATTTGGTAGCAATCAGCCCCGGCATTTT.

This chain links TRBV9 with TRBJ2-1; maybe TRBD2 (7 bases). CDR1 SGDLS and CDR2 YYNGEE come from the germline V gene. Trimming stripped 0 bases from V and 0 bases from J, with 10 bases between. The CDR3 runs 16 residues. The CDR3 region has the DNA TGTGCCAGCAGCGTAGGCGGGGGCCTCTCCTACAATGAGCAGTTCTTC. It encodes CASSVGGGLSYNEQFF.

This clonotype was counted only a few times. This chain links TRBV20-1 with TRBJ2-1, with 14 bases identical to TRBD2. From germline, CDR1 is DFQATT and CDR2 SNEGSKA (reference sequence). The V and J ends lost 8 bases and 8 bases, in that order; junction bases with no gene match: 14. The CDR3 spans 16 residues. DNA for the CDR3: TGCAGTAGTGTACCCGTGACTAGCGGGAGGGCCGATGAGCAGTTCTTC. As protein: CSSVPVTSGRADEQFF.

CDR3 in DNA: TGCGCCAGCGCCCTCTTATATACCTCCTACGAGCAGTACTTC. Translated, it gives CASALLYTSYEQYF. The chain has TRBV5-1 and TRBJ2-7, with D unclear. The CDR3 extends over 14 amino acids. Germline V lookup: CDR1 SGHRS, CDR2 YFSETQ. V was shortened by 7 bases and J by 0 bases, with 14 bases between the two germline ends.

This clonotype showed up just a few times. The gene calls are TRBV28 and TRBJ2-7; 10 bases fit TRBD2. This CDR3 region has 16 residues. V shed 3 bases and J 3 bases; nucleotides not matched to a gene: 8. Germline CDR1 MDHEN, CDR2 SYDVKM. CDR3 loop: CASSFSTRTSGYEQYF. DNA for the CDR3: TGTGCCAGCAGTTTCTCTACTCGGACTAGCGGCTACGAGCAGTACTTC.